This TCR beta chain emerged from a study of blood T cell repertoires in COVID-19. Study information: Acute-phase and convalescent COVID-19 samples originated in the United States, Italy and Spain. Nucleic acid was either cDNA or gDNA, and it came from T cells, B-cell-depleted T cells, or PBMCs.

In the original analysis: Reference gene primer amplification in the assay estimated nucleated cell counts. The method was immunoSEQ multiplex PCR; TCRdb's version includes in-frame clones alone and lacks a portion of them. V and J calls and clone size are as listed in that table; D and trimming were resolved from the DNA. The sample carries under 300,000 clones, under 90% recorded once. Material: peripheral blood. This TCR was recovered from a woman in her forties or fifties who had recovered from COVID-19.

The CDR3 DNA is TGTGCCAGCAGTTACTCGCGACAGCCCGGCAATCAGCCCCAGCATTTT. Residues: CASSYSRQPGNQPQHF. The chain recombines TRBV6-2 or TRBV6-3 with TRBJ1-5; weak D call: TRBD1 (5 bases). Trimming cost V 0 bases and J 2 bases, with 11 bases left between them. CDR1 MNHEY and CDR2 SVGEGT come from the germline V gene. This CDR3 region has 16 residues.